The clone carrying this T cell receptor (beta chain) was seen ten or more times. What it binds is unknown. This specimen belongs to a study of HIV-infected patients and healthy controls. Study-wide points: HIV-infected patients and controls differed significantly in mean usage of eight alpha and eight beta V genes.

cDNA was made from roughly 500 ng RNA using alpha and beta constant primers. Each of the alpha and beta chains got its own library through chain-specific third strand synthesis with indices. TCRdb reanalysed the 5' RACE reads using MiXCR and keeps one entry per CDR3 protein. The sample has 18,000 or so distinct CDR3 sequences, 10% to 15% seen once. The repertoire came from unfractionated whole blood and reflected all unsorted peripheral T cells. The sequencing input was blood. The TCR originated in an adult in good health.

The CDR3 region is CASSLVPGSSHEAFF. Written as DNA, the CDR3 is TGTGCCAGCAGTTTAGTCCCAGGGTCAAGCCATGAAGCTTTCTTT. The chain carries TRBV12-3 or TRBV12-4 and TRBJ1-1; D is possibly TRBD1 (5 bases). CDR3 size: 15 residues. Trimming stripped 1 base from V and 7 bases from J, with 16 bases between.